This TCR beta chain is drawn from a study of CD8+ T cells in alopecia areata (dated by TCRdb to 2017 to 2018). At the level of the whole study: The treated patients took part in an open-label pilot trial in which moderate-to-severe alopecia areata was treated with oral tofacitinib at 5 to 10 mg twice daily. For the treated patients, the SALT score, which quantifies what percentage of scalp surface area is affected, served as the measure of disease severity. Tofacitinib was given for 6 to 18 months, followed by 6 months of follow-up off drug to assess delayed response and recurrence. On the human side, TCRbeta sequencing was run on scalp tissue and on sorted CD4+ and CD8+ peripheral blood T cells from healthy controls and from alopecia areata patients with either patchy or totalis/universalis disease. Clonality in the scalp was compared among normal scalp (n=4), patchy alopecia areata scalp (n=8), and alopecia totalis/universalis scalp (n=8). The RNA source kit depended on sample type: the PAXgene miRNA kit for fixed scalp, the miRNeasy kit for PBMCs, and the RNeasy kit for mouse skin. immunoSEQ multiplex PCR using 35 Vbeta forward primers and 13 Jbeta reverse primers was used to amplify TCRbeta CDR3 regions. In both human patients and the C3H/HeJ mouse model, the study applied high-throughput TCRbeta sequencing to look at T cell clonal expansion in alopecia areata. Tofacitinib-treated patients had biopsies at baseline and at 4 and 24 weeks of treatment, with a later scalp biopsy in several patients.

Library creation used the immunoSEQ multiplex PCR assay. RNA was extracted from all samples and reverse transcribed into cDNA, which served as template for TCR sequencing. First-strand cDNA was synthesized with SuperScript III using a 2:1 mix of oligo-dT and random hexamers. A synthetic immune receptor repertoire was used to gauge amplification bias, and whatever bias remained was removed computationally. The authors' analysis ran thus. Raw reads were preprocessed to remove errors, and CDR3 was defined according to IMGT conventions as the region from the conserved cysteine to phenylalanine. Clonality was computed as 1 minus the Shannon entropy, with the entropy normalized by log2 of the number of productive unique TCRs. Whether each scalp clone was CD4 or CD8 was inferred by checking scalp TCRbeta sequences against the CD4 and CD8 repertoires from sorted blood. Here the immuneACCESS table is served through TCRdb, limited to in-frame sequences with V and J called. Missing clones are a known gap in these copies; in checked studies unresolved V genes cover under half, and the rest lacks a known reason. V, J and clone size were drawn from that table, and D and trimming were deduced from the DNA. A total of about 200,000 clones appear in this sample, around 60% of them only once. Clones ranked in the top ten supply approximately 1.3% of the sample.

In this sample, this clone turned up a few times. The target of this receptor is not known. Base quality data are lacking; no much larger clone is found one base away. V loses 6 bases, J loses 2 bases, and the germline ends lie 11 bases apart. The CDR3, from cysteine to phenylalanine, totals 13 residues. Kept here is only the CDR3 DNA, which spans 39 bases and is read in frame from base 1. The germline V gene gives CDR1 as SQVTM and CDR2 as ANQGSEA. The paper as a whole reports these results and caveats: Higher clonality and more expanded CD8+ clones were observed in lesional scalp than in normal scalp, particularly in alopecia totalis/universalis, a finding suggestive of antigenic drive. Because the treated cohort was small and had only one nonresponder, larger studies are needed to examine links between baseline CD8+ expansion and response. Scalp TCR repertoire analysis is complicated because resident alphabeta T cells in normal human skin are also sequenced, whereas mouse skin is dominated by gammadelta T cells. With tofacitinib, both scalp clonality and the number of expanded CD8+ clones among the top 100 scalp clones went down significantly. Many expanded lesional clones were found to persist in scalp and blood during tofacitinib treatment, and relapse after treatment cessation may be partly explained by this persistence. Compared with mice, TCR sequences shared between patients were less clear, possibly partly because of HLA diversity across the patient population.

According to the study, the label for this sample's treatment or condition signals: oral pan-JAK inhibitor, 5-10 mg twice daily. Peripheral blood and lesional scalp punch biopsies were obtained from patients with alopecia areata. PBMCs were separated by density centrifugation and stained for CD3, CD4 and CD8, after which CD4+ and CD8+ T cells were sorted on a FACSAria. The sample consisted of CD4+ T cells sorted from blood, taken around week 47, from a patient treated with tofacitinib. The receptor was derived from a human donor with alopecia areata. The rearranged segments are TRBV29-1 and TRBJ2-1; TRBD1 is possibly the D segment (5 matching bases). CDR3 protein: CSVDSSTYNEQFF. The DNA is as follows: TGCAGCGTCGACAGTTCAACCTACAATGAGCAGTTCTTC.